A single sample gave rise to the 5 T cell receptor beta chains below, sequenced in a study of T cell responses to AZD1222 COVID-19 vaccine. Libraries were prepared by immunoSEQ multiplex PCR; TCRdb keeps only in-frame clonotypes and omits some of them. The sample carries some 160,000 clones, approximately 93% recorded once. The sequencing here drew on peripheral blood, taken on day 0 of AZD1222 vaccination. All receptors derive from an adult in good health.

V is TRBV9 and J is TRBJ2-3; 7 positions agree with TRBD2. V shed 4 bases, J shed 5 bases, and the junction held 16 bases outside the gene matches. CDR1 and CDR2 (germline): SGDLS, YYNGEE. CDR3 size: 17 residues. CDR3: CASSSRGVGPEGDTQYF. In DNA, the CDR3 is TGTGCCAGCAGCTCCCGGGGGGTAGGCCCCGAGGGAGATACGCAGTATTTT.

V usage is TRBV13 and J usage is TRBJ2-5; 10 bases are shared with TRBD2. CDR3 length equals 18 residues. The germline V gene has CDR1 PRHDT and CDR2 FYEKMQ (reference sequence). J lost 1 base, V lost 5 bases, and 13 bases had no gene match. CDR3 nucleotide sequence: TGTGCCAGCAGCCCCCGGGCTAGCGGGGGTGTACTCCAAGAGACCCAGTACTTC. Translation gives CASSPRASGGVLQETQYF.

This clone was seen a handful of times. The chain has TRBV30 and TRBJ1-4; 9 nucleotides agree with TRBD1. Germline loops: CDR1 GTSNPN, CDR2 SVGIG (reference sequence). J was trimmed by 5 bases and V by 0 bases; bases with no gene match: 10. The CDR3 runs 17 residues. CDR3 sequence (DNA): TGTGCCTGGAGTGTACTGGGTTTCGGGACAGGGAATGAAAAACTGTTTTTT. Protein: CAWSVLGFGTGNEKLFF.

The chain has TRBV10-3 and TRBJ1-6; D might be TRBD1 (6 bases). Germline assignment: CDR1 ENHRY and CDR2 SYGVKD. This CDR3 is built from 13 residues. Trimming took 10 bases from V and 4 from J, leaving 11 bases between them. CDR3 protein: CATGQTYNSPLHF. The CDR3 DNA is TGTGCCACTGGACAGACTTATAATTCACCCCTCCACTTT.

The J gene is TRBJ1-3, the V gene TRBV5-1, with a weak D call TRBD1 (6 bases). The CDR3 covers 15 residues. CDR1 is SGHRS and CDR2 is YFSETQ in the germline V gene. Trimming took 2 bases from V and 1 from J, leaving 10 bases between them. The CDR3 spells CASSLQGLSGNTIYF. In DNA form, the CDR3 reads TGCGCCAGCAGCTTACAGGGCTTGTCTGGAAACACCATATATTTT.